The 31 T cell receptor beta chains below all came from one sample that was sequenced in a study of T cell repertoires in cytomegalovirus infection. Each CDR3 protein is one row after TCRdb ran MiXCR on the reads. The profile shows around 260,000 distinct CDR3 sequences, less than 9.5% of them singletons. The sequenced material came from PBMCs. The receptor set was obtained from a human donor in good health (CMV status not recorded). Some clones in this sample may be carry-over from other donors' samples.

This clonotype was counted many times. The chain employs TRBV24-1 and TRBJ2-7; 10 nucleotides match TRBD1. Losses at the gene ends were 4 bases for V and 5 bases for J; bases not matched to a gene: 10. The CDR3 covers 16 residues. Germline V gives CDR1 KGHDR, CDR2 SFDVKD. The CDR3 protein is CATSDPQGQGSHEQYF. CDR3 DNA: TGTGCCACCAGTGACCCGCAGGGACAGGGGTCCCACGAGCAGTACTTC.

This clonotype has a count of ten or more. This chain uses TRBV7-2 with TRBJ1-6; 9 bases agree with TRBD1. The CDR3 contains 16 residues. CDR1 is SGHTA and CDR2 is FQGNSA in the germline V gene. V lost 5 bases and J lost 7; bases outside the gene matches: 9. CDR3 in amino acids: CASSPRPGTGNSPLHF. The CDR3, as DNA: TGTGCCAGCAGCCCCCGCCCCGGGACAGGGAATTCACCCCTCCACTTT.

This clonotype has only a few counts. The chain joins TRBV5-1 to TRBJ2-6; D tentatively fits TRBD1 or TRBD2 (7 bases each). CDR3 length: 18 amino acids. Per the germline V gene, CDR1 is SGHRS and CDR2 is YFSETQ. The V end lost 0 bases, the J end lost 2 bases, and 15 bases lay between the germline ends. The CDR3: CASSLGGTAGTGANVLTF. The CDR3 region has the DNA TGCGCCAGCAGCTTGGGTGGGACAGCGGGGACTGGGGCCAACGTCCTGACTTTC.

This clonotype occurred many times. The chain combines TRBV7-2 with TRBJ1-6; 8 bases fit TRBD1. Germline V gives CDR1 SGHTA, CDR2 FQGNSA. V lost 8 bases, J lost 10 bases, and 7 bases stayed unmatched. The CDR3 extends over 13 amino acids. This CDR3 is CASGERQGSPLHF. Here the CDR3 DNA reads TGTGCCAGCGGGGAAAGACAGGGGTCACCCCTCCACTTT.

This clonotype was seen at least ten times. CDR3 nucleotide sequence: TGCAGTGCTAGACAACCGAGCCGCGATGAGCAGTTCTTC. Translation: CSARQPSRDEQFF. V gene TRBV20-1 combines with J gene TRBJ2-1; D remains ambiguous. This CDR3 spans 13 amino acids. V dropped 2 bases and J dropped 8 bases, with 13 bases sitting between them. Germline V CDR1 and CDR2: DFQATT, SNEGSKA (reference sequence).

The gene calls are TRBV10-3 and TRBJ2-3; maybe TRBD2 (6 bases). Trimming stripped 8 bases from V and 3 bases from J, with 6 bases between. This CDR3 spans 11 amino acids. Germline V CDR1 and CDR2: ENHRY, SYGVKD. The CDR3 region has the DNA TGTGCCATCGGAGGGACAGATACGCAGTATTTT. Its translation is CAIGGTDTQYF.

This clonotype has ten or more counts. V and J are TRBV5-6 and TRBJ2-3; D might be TRBD2 (5 bases). Germline V gives CDR1 SGHDT, CDR2 YYEEEE. V gave up 4 bases and J gave up 1 base, with 16 bases separating them. CDR3 length equals 16 residues. Written as DNA, the CDR3 is TGTGCCAGCAGCCTAGGACTCGGTAAAGGCACAGATACGCAGTATTTT. Its protein is CASSLGLGKGTDTQYF. Drawing the rest from reference TRBV5-6 and TRBJ2-3, the complete variable domain is DAGVTQSPTHLIKTRGQQVTLRCSPKSGHDTVSWYQQALGQGPQFIFQYYEEEERQRGNFPDRFSGHQFPNYSSELNVNALLLGDSALYLCASSLGLGKGTDTQYFGPGTRLTVL.

Many counts were recorded for this clonotype. The chain carries TRBV7-2 and TRBJ2-1, with 10 positions matching TRBD1. With V trimmed by 0 bases and J by 7 bases, 6 bases remained unmatched. The germline gives CDR1 SGHTA, CDR2 FQGNSA. The CDR3 is made up of 16 amino acids. In DNA form, the CDR3 reads TGTGCCAGCAGCTTAGCCCACGGGACAGGGGTTAATGAGCAGTTCTTC. This sequence encodes CASSLAHGTGVNEQFF.

The rearrangement joins TRBV28 to TRBJ1-4; 7 bases agree with TRBD1. Trimming at V came to 6 bases and at J to 7 bases, leaving 14 bases not matched to a gene. Germline CDR1 reads MDHEN; CDR2 reads SYDVKM. This CDR3 comprises 16 residues. CDR3 loop: CASRQPRGGRGEKLFF. In DNA form, the CDR3 reads TGTGCCAGCAGACAACCCAGGGGGGGCCGGGGTGAAAAACTGTTTTTT.

This clonotype was detected many times. The chain links TRBV7-2 to TRBJ2-5; unclear D gene. Per germline, CDR1 SGHTA and CDR2 FQGNSA. V was trimmed by 2 bases and J by 6 bases, leaving 22 bases between them. This CDR3 is built from 17 residues. CDR3 DNA: TGTGCCAGCAGCTTAAGCCAAGGACCGCCAGTAAGGAAGACCCAGTACTTC. Protein sequence: CASSLSQGPPVRKTQYF.

The chain employs TRBV7-2 and TRBJ2-2; 10 nucleotides match TRBD2. The CDR3 runs to 16 residues. With 2 bases clipped from V and 6 bases from J, the junction kept 6 bases outside the gene matches. From germline, CDR1 is SGHTA and CDR2 FQGNSA. CDR3 sequence reads: CASSLKAGGVPGELFF. CDR3 DNA sequence: TGTGCCAGCAGCTTAAAAGCGGGGGGGGTCCCCGGGGAGCTGTTTTTT.

The chain uses TRBV20-1 and TRBJ2-7; D is ambiguous. Trimming removed 6 bases from V and 2 bases from J, with 20 bases in between. The CDR3 is 15 amino acids. The V gene's germline CDR1 is DFQATT and CDR2 SNEGSKA (reference sequence). For the CDR3, the DNA is TGCAGTGCCAACGACCCTAGGACGGATACCTACGAGCAGTACTTC. Translating it yields CSANDPRTDTYEQYF.

This clonotype appeared many times. The chain uses TRBV7-2 and TRBJ1-2; 10 positions agree with TRBD1. CDR1 and CDR2 from the germline V gene are SGHTA and FQGNSA. The CDR3 is 14 amino acids. V was pared by 2 bases and J by 8 bases, with 5 bases of the junction left unmatched. CDR3 bases: TGTGCCAGCAGCTTAAAGGGACAGGGGAAAGGCTACACCTTC. As protein: CASSLKGQGKGYTF.

The rearrangement uses TRBV7-9 and TRBJ2-7; D tentatively fits TRBD1 or TRBD2 (5 bases each). Trimming pared 5 bases from V and 7 bases from J, leaving 18 bases between. The CDR3 has 14 residues. The germline V gene has CDR1 SEHNR and CDR2 FQNEAQ (reference sequence). This CDR3 is CASSSRDQPGEQYF. CDR3 coding DNA: TGTGCCAGCAGCAGCCGGGACCAACCCGGGGAGCAGTACTTC. Full variable domain (remainder filled in from reference TRBV7-9 and TRBJ2-7): DTGVSQNPRHKITKRGQNVTFRCDPISEHNRLYWYRQTLGQGPEFLTYFQNEAQLEKSRLLSDRFSAERPKGSFSTLEIQRTEQGDSAMYLCASSSRDQPGEQYFGPGTRLTVT.

This clonotype was picked up many times. This chain joins TRBV10-3 and TRBJ2-5; D gene ambiguous. Trimming pared 2 bases from V and 2 bases from J, leaving 12 bases between. Per germline, CDR1 ENHRY and CDR2 SYGVKD. The CDR3 has 15 residues. The CDR3 region has the DNA TGTGCCATCAGTGAGATTGGCGGAACTCAAGAGACCCAGTACTTC. It translates to CAISEIGGTQETQYF.

This clonotype was seen ten or more times. Sequence at one end of the junction differs from germline and may be a read error. The CDR3 loop reads CASSLRAQGREIQYF. The CDR3 DNA is TGTGCCAGCAGTTTACGGGCCCAGGGGCGGGAGATCCAGTACTTC. The rearrangement links TRBV12-3 or TRBV12-4 to TRBJ2-5; tentative D call: TRBD2 (7 bases). There are 15 residues in the CDR3.

The sample holds many counts of this clonotype. V and J are TRBV28 and TRBJ1-6; possible D gene TRBD1, 5 bases. Trimming removed 4 bases from V and 1 base from J, with 11 bases in between. Germline loops: CDR1 MDHEN, CDR2 SYDVKM. This CDR3 spans 16 amino acids. The CDR3 DNA reads TGTGCCAGCAGTTCCCCGGGGCTGTCCTATAATTCACCCCTCCACTTT. This codes for CASSSPGLSYNSPLHF.

This clonotype was seen a handful of times. This chain links TRBV11-2 with TRBJ1-4; D is possibly TRBD1 (6 bases). The CDR3 covers 15 residues. Germline CDR1 reads SGHAT; CDR2 reads FQNNGV. Trimming pared 3 bases from V and 14 bases from J, leaving 22 bases between. CDR3 bases: TGTGCCAGCAGCTTCCGACAGGCCATCTCCGGGGGGCTGTTTTTT. This sequence encodes CASSFRQAISGGLFF.

This clonotype has a count of ten or more. The chain is built from TRBV7-2 and TRBJ1-3; D remains ambiguous. V was cut by 3 bases and J by 2 bases, with 8 bases left in between. Germline V gene data show CDR1 as SGHTA and CDR2 as FQGNSA. This CDR3 is 14 amino acids long. The CDR3 here is CASSFGSAGNTIYF. As DNA, the CDR3 is TGTGCCAGCAGCTTTGGGTCCGCTGGAAACACCATATATTTT.

This clonotype came up many times. The chain carries TRBV24-1 and TRBJ2-2; no definite D call. The CDR3 has 14 amino acids. The germline gives CDR1 KGHDR, CDR2 SFDVKD. Trimming took off 11 bases at V and 0 bases at J, with 12 bases between the two ends. The CDR3 protein is CASGISANTGELFF. The CDR3, as DNA: TGTGCCAGCGGAATCAGCGCGAACACCGGGGAGCTGTTTTTT.

This clonotype was detected ten times or more. This sequence joins TRBV7-2 and TRBJ1-6, with a possible D match to TRBD1 (5 bases). The CDR3 runs to 15 residues. CDR1 SGHTA and CDR2 FQGNSA come from the germline V gene. The V end lost 5 bases, the J end lost 9 bases, and 17 bases lay between the germline ends. CDR3 sequence reads: CASSPGPQQASPLHF. CDR3 in DNA: TGTGCCAGCAGCCCGGGGCCTCAGCAGGCTTCACCCCTCCACTTT.

The J gene is TRBJ2-2, the V gene TRBV28; 9 bases map to TRBD1. CDR1 and CDR2 from the germline V gene are MDHEN and SYDVKM. This CDR3 contains 16 residues. V shed 8 bases, J shed 4 bases, and the junction held 11 bases outside the gene matches. The CDR3 region has the DNA TGTGCCAGCCTCAGTAGGGGACAGGGAGGCACCGGGGAGCTGTTTTTT. Protein product: CASLSRGQGGTGELFF.

This clonotype was seen ten or more times. The chain recombines TRBV6-2 or TRBV6-3 with TRBJ2-1; 8 nucleotides line up with TRBD1. Germline V gene sequence: CDR1 MNHEY, CDR2 SVGEGT. Trimming removed 6 bases from V and 3 bases from J; junction bases left unmatched: 16. CDR3 length equals 18 residues. DNA for the CDR3: TGTGCCAGCAGCCCCCCCCGCGCAGGGACAGGCCTCTACAATGAGCAGTTCTTC. Its protein product is CASSPPRAGTGLYNEQFF.

This clonotype was counted at least ten times. J is TRBJ2-1 and V is TRBV28; 8 bases map to TRBD1. The ends lost 8 bases at V and 6 bases at J; junction bases unmatched: 12. Germline loops: CDR1 MDHEN, CDR2 SYDVKM. This CDR3 comprises 15 residues. CDR3 residues: CASEDYRGLGNEQFF. The CDR3 DNA follows: TGTGCCAGCGAAGACTACAGGGGGTTAGGCAATGAGCAGTTCTTC.

The chain recombines TRBV6-1 with TRBJ1-6; no clear D. This CDR3 has 14 amino acids. V lost 4 bases and J lost 10, with 14 bases in between. CDR1 is MNHNS and CDR2 is SASEGT in the germline V gene. The CDR3 sequence: CASSADWVASPLHF. The CDR3 DNA reads TGTGCCAGCAGTGCGGACTGGGTCGCATCACCCCTCCACTTT.

This clonotype was detected ten times or more. This rearrangement joins TRBV7-8 to TRBJ1-6; no reliable D call. Deletions cut 1 base from V and 2 bases from J, with 12 bases between. The CDR3 has 17 amino acids. Per germline, CDR1 SGHVS and CDR2 FQNEAQ. The CDR3 loop is CASSLGWESTYNSPLHF. The CDR3, as DNA: TGTGCCAGCAGCTTAGGGTGGGAATCTACCTATAATTCACCCCTCCACTTT.

This clonotype was observed many times. The rearrangement links TRBV10-3 to TRBJ1-3; D call uncertain. Trimming took 3 bases from V and 0 from J, leaving 9 bases between them. CDR1 is ENHRY and CDR2 is SYGVKD in the germline V gene. CDR3 length: 15 amino acids. CDR3 protein: CAISDPLGSGNTIYF. The CDR3 region has the DNA TGTGCCATCAGTGACCCCTTGGGCTCTGGAAACACCATATATTTT.

This clonotype was counted at least ten times. The CDR3 DNA sequence: TGTGCCAGCAGCCAACGCCAGGGGAACACTGAAGCTTTCTTT. It codes for CASSQRQGNTEAFF. V and J are TRBV14 and TRBJ1-1, with D possibly matching TRBD1 (5 bases). Germline-derived CDR1 and CDR2 are SGHDN and FVKESK. Trimming took off 2 bases at V and 1 base at J, with 8 bases between the two ends. The CDR3 is 14 amino acids.

This sequence joins TRBV20-1 and TRBJ1-6; no definite D call. The CDR3 extends over 10 amino acids. The V end lost 7 bases, the J end lost 16 bases, and 14 bases lay between the germline ends. Germline V gives CDR1 DFQATT, CDR2 SNEGSKA (reference sequence). The CDR3 nucleotides read TGCAGTGTTCTCACTGGCGGGCTCCACTTT. Protein: CSVLTGGLHF.

This clonotype was observed a handful of times. The gene calls are TRBV28 and TRBJ1-6; TRBD1 is a possible D gene (6 bases). Between the trimmed V and J ends, which lost 1 base and 1 base, there was a span of 14 bases. The CDR3 length is 18 residues. Germline V gene lookup returns CDR1 MDHEN and CDR2 SYDVKM. The CDR3 DNA follows: TGTGCCAGCAGTTTATCCCTGGGGGGCGCGTCCTATAATTCACCCCTCCACTTT. Translated: CASSLSLGGASYNSPLHF.

The table lists this clonotype with many counts. The chain has TRBV7-9 and TRBJ1-1; maybe TRBD1 (5 bases). Trimming took off 1 base at V and 3 bases at J, with 9 bases between the two ends. The CDR3 consists of 14 residues. The germline CDR1 and CDR2 sequences are SEHNR and FQNEAQ (reference sequence). The CDR3 here is CASSLGGSYTEAFF. The CDR3 bases are TGTGCCAGCAGCTTAGGGGGCTCCTACACTGAAGCTTTCTTT.